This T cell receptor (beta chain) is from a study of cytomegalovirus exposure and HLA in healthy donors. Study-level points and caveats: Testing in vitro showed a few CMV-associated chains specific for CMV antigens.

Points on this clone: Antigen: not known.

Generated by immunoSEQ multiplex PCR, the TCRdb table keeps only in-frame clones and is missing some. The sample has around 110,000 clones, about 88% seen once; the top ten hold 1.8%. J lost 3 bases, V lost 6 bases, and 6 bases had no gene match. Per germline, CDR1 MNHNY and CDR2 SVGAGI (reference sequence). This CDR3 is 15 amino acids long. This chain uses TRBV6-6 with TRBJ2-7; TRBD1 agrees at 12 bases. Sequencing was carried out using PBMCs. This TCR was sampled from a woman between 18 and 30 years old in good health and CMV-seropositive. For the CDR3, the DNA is TGTGCCAGCAGGGACGGGACAGGGGGCAACTACGAGCAGTACTTC. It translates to CASRDGTGGNYEQYF.